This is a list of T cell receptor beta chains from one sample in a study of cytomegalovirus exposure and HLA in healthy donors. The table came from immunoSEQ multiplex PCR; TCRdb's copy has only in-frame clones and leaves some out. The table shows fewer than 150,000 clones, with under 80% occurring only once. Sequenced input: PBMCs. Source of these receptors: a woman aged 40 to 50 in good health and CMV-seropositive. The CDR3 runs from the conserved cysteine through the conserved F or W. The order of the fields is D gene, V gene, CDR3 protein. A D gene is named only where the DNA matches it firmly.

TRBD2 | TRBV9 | CASSRFSSGSRTGELFF
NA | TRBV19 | CASSNWPNAEEKLFF
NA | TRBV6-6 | CASSYWGGPNQPQHF
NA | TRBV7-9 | CSSSLSGEQYF
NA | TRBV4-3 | CASSPLGGQGYEQYF
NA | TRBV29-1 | CSVGAGWAMNTEAFF
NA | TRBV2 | CASRVSGGRVDTQYF
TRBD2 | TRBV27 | CASSSRTSGYTGELFF
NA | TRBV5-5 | CASSLYSWNTEAFF
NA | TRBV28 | CASSSGQQYEQYF
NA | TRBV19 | CASSIRGPRAKGNQPQHF
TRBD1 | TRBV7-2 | CASSLVGGPYEQYF
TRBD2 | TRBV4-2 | CASSQSGTTYEQYF
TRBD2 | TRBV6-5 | CASSHPGGGTGELFF
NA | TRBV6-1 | CASSDLTSGYTF
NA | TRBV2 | CASSEYNEQFF
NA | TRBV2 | CASSGDGAGGAFF
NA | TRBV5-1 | CASRPSSRGPEASYEQYF
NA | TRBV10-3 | CAISESIPDQPQHF
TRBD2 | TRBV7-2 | CASSLALRGAQEKQFF
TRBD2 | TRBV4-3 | CASSQDGAGGNTGELFF
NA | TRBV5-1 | CASSPEPLAKNIQYF
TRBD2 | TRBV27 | CASSLFVAGVGEQYF
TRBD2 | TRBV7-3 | CASSLTGAGGYNEQFF
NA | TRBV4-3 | CASSSTLGVDNYGYTF
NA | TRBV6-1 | CASSDWYAAITDTQYF
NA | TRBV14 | CASSQTQGMGAKNIQYF
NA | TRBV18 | CASSPLWQGLSYEQYF
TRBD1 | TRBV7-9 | CASSQTGAGEQFF
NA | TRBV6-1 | CASSYRELETQYF
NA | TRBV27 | CASRSQGWGYNSPLHF
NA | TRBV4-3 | CASSQELGTHNEKLFF
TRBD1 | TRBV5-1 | CASSSRDRVSSIQYF
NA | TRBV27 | CASSGSGSSYNEQFF
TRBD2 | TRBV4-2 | CASSQDRTSGTYEQYF
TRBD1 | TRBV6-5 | CASAPRDRISYEQYF
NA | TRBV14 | CASSEQAAAREQFF
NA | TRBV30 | CAWSEAHYGYTF
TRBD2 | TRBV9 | CASSVAGGAGTYNEQFF
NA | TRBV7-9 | CASSLPRAGLRTQYF
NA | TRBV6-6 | CASTPSTAPHTGELFF
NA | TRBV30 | CAWSVPGAGEKLFF
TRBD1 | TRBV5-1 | CASSLEPRDRETQYF
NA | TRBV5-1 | CASSLSTGNSEQFF
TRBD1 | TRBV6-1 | CASSGQGAREKLFF
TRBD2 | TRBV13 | CASSLMSGGETQYF
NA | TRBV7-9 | CASSLTDEAFF
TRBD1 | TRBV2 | CASRSGGENYGYTF
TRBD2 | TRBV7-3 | CASSHRGGGRTDTQYF
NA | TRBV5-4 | CASSLQGVGTYEQYF
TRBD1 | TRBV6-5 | CATKFTGVDYGYTF
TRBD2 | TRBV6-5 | CASSYRRGGYQETQYF
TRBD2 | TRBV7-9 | CASSPTGLAGTQFF
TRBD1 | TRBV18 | CASSVSGGSTEAFF
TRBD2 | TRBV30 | CAWETGTRETQYF